These 5 T cell receptor beta chains originate from one sample sequenced in a study of blood T cell repertoires in COVID-19. The method was immunoSEQ multiplex PCR; TCRdb's version includes in-frame clones alone and lacks a portion of them. Among 440,000 or so clones listed, about 91% were seen once. Sequencing input: peripheral blood. All receptors come from a woman in her 40s with COVID-19, enrolled during active disease.

The chain carries TRBV27 and TRBJ1-5; 8 bases are shared with TRBD1. CDR1 is MNHEY, CDR2 SMNVEV, per germline (reference sequence). The V segment lost 4 bases and the J segment 4 bases; nucleotides outside the gene matches: 6. The CDR3 consists of 15 residues. CDR3 in amino acids: CASSSKTGANQPQHF. For the CDR3, the DNA is TGTGCCAGCAGTTCCAAGACAGGGGCGAATCAGCCCCAGCATTTT.

The chain combines TRBV19 with TRBJ2-7, with 8 bases matching TRBD2. The CDR3 runs to 16 residues. CDR1 and CDR2 (germline): LNHDA, SQIVND (reference sequence). Unmatched junction bases numbered 7, after V lost 1 base and J lost 2 bases. Here the CDR3 reads CASSIVPGGLTYEQYF. The CDR3 region has the DNA TGTGCCAGTAGTATAGTTCCGGGAGGGCTTACCTACGAGCAGTACTTC.

The chain joins TRBV3-1 (or the pseudogene TRBV3-2) to TRBJ2-6, with D possibly being TRBD1 (5 bases). The V end lost 6 bases, the J end lost 2 bases, and 14 bases lay between the germline ends. Germline CDR1 LGHDT, CDR2 YNNKEL (reference sequence). The CDR3 loop spans 16 amino acids. The CDR3 DNA reads TGTGCCAGCAGTCATGACAGACAGCCTGGGGCCAACGTCCTGACTTTC. It codes for CASSHDRQPGANVLTF.

The gene calls are TRBV19 and TRBJ2-7; TRBD2 agrees at 10 bases. Germline CDR1 is LNHDA and CDR2 is SQIVND (reference sequence). The CDR3 is 14 amino acids. Trimming took 5 bases from V and 2 from J; bases not matched to a gene: 3. CDR3 DNA: TGTGCCAGTAGTTTCAGCGGGGGGGCCTACGAGCAGTACTTC. Its protein is CASSFSGGAYEQYF.

The chain employs TRBV28 and TRBJ1-1, with D hard to call. V was pared by 11 bases and J by 1 base, with 14 bases between. The length of the CDR3 is 13 residues. Germline assignment: CDR1 MDHEN and CDR2 SYDVKM. The DNA for the CDR3 is TGTGCCGGGAGGGAATGGAGGAACACTGAAGCTTTCTTT. The encoded protein is CAGREWRNTEAFF.